The source of this T cell receptor beta chain is a study of T cell repertoires in cytomegalovirus infection. Study findings and constraints: In two of eight donors, the top clonotype was HLA-C-restricted CMV-specific.

Germline values: CDR1 MDHEN, CDR2 SYDVKM. The CDR3 runs to 16 residues. The V segment lost 5 bases and the J segment 2 bases; nucleotides outside the gene matches: 4. TCRdb redid the calling of the reads with MiXCR, one entry per CDR3 protein. The table has almost 500,000 distinct CDR3 sequences, around 11% seen once. The table lists this clonotype with a few counts. The antigen remains unidentified. This rearrangement joins TRBV28 to TRBJ2-5; TRBD2 matches 14 bases. The sample consisted of PBMCs. The source of this sequence is a human donor in good health (CMV status not recorded). Some clones in this sample may be carry-over from other donors' samples. This CDR3 is CASSPTSGGVQETQYF. The CDR3, as DNA: TGTGCCAGCAGTCCGACTAGCGGGGGGGTGCAAGAGACCCAGTACTTC.